These 25 T cell receptor beta chains were sequenced from one sample in a study of cytomegalovirus exposure and HLA in healthy donors. Primers for the PCR totalled 60 Vbeta and 13 Jbeta. Using immunoSEQ multiplex PCR, the repertoire was profiled, and TCRdb retains in-frame clones only, with some absent. The sample shows some 84,000 clones, 55% to 65% of them seen only once. Sequencing was done on a sample of PBMCs. The receptors were gathered from a woman aged 40 to 50 in good health and CMV-seropositive.

The V and J genes are TRBV10-3 and TRBJ2-3; TRBD2 aligns across 13 bases. This CDR3 contains 17 residues. The junction had 10 bases not matched to a gene; V was cut back by 10 bases and J by 0 bases. In germline, CDR1 is ENHRY, CDR2 SYGVKD. CDR3 coding DNA: TGTGCCACCGCCTCCGGGACTAGCGGGGCAAGCACAGATACGCAGTATTTT. Protein product: CATASGTSGASTDTQYF.

The V and J genes are TRBV27 and TRBJ2-6; 10 positions match TRBD1. The CDR3 consists of 20 residues. Germline V gene lookup returns CDR1 MNHEY and CDR2 SMNVEV (reference sequence). The J segment lost 5 bases and the V segment lost 6 bases, leaving 19 bases of the junction unmatched. In nucleotides, the CDR3 is TGTGCCAGCAGCCCACGTAGTCAGGGACAGGGGTTTTTCTGGGCCAACGTCCTGACTTTC. Protein product: CASSPRSQGQGFFWANVLTF.

The chain combines TRBV27 with TRBJ2-5; TRBD1 agrees at 11 bases. The CDR3 has 16 residues. The junction had 3 bases not matched to a gene; V was cut back by 2 bases and J by 1 base. From germline, CDR1 is MNHEY and CDR2 SMNVEV (reference sequence). This CDR3 is CASSLAGTGGQETQYF. In DNA form, the CDR3 reads TGTGCCAGCAGTTTAGCCGGGACAGGGGGCCAAGAGACCCAGTACTTC.

The sample holds one count of this clone. CDR3 sequence reads: CASSLDGNPTYEQYF. In DNA, the CDR3 is TGCGCCAGCAGCCTGGACGGGAACCCAACCTACGAGCAGTACTTC. J is TRBJ2-7 and V is TRBV5-1, with D tentatively TRBD2 (5 bases). There are 15 residues in the CDR3. Germline V lookup: CDR1 SGHRS, CDR2 YFSETQ. V dropped 4 bases and J dropped 2 bases, with 16 bases sitting between them.

The chain uses TRBV4-3 and TRBJ1-1; tentative D call: TRBD1 (6 bases). The CDR3 runs to 13 residues. Trimming removed 2 bases from V and 6 bases from J, with 10 bases in between. Germline V gene data show CDR1 as LGHNA and CDR2 as YSLEER. CDR3 sequence (DNA): TGCGCCAGCAGCCAATTGGGACACGCTGAAGCTTTCTTT. Translating it yields CASSQLGHAEAFF.

The chain recombines TRBV4-3 with TRBJ2-3, with 13 bases matching TRBD2. Germline V CDR1 and CDR2: LGHNA, YSLEER. The CDR3 is 19 residues long. Trimming took 0 bases from V and 1 from J; bases not matched to a gene: 7. Here the CDR3 DNA reads TGCGCCAGCAGCCAAGATATAGGACTAGCGGGAGAGGGCACAGATACGCAGTATTTT. Protein sequence: CASSQDIGLAGEGTDTQYF.

The rearrangement joins TRBV28 to TRBJ1-2; TRBD1 agrees at 7 bases. The CDR3 totals 14 residues. Trimming removed 2 bases from V and 5 bases from J; junction bases left unmatched: 5. The germline CDR1 and CDR2 sequences are MDHEN and SYDVKM. The DNA for the CDR3 is TGTGCCAGCAGTTTAGGCCAGGGGGGATATGGCTACACCTTC. This encodes CASSLGQGGYGYTF.

The rearrangement joins TRBV5-6 to TRBJ2-2; D is undetermined. Trimming pared 1 base from V and 0 bases from J, leaving 4 bases between. This CDR3 has 14 residues. Germline CDR1 is SGHDT and CDR2 is YYEEEE. The CDR3 DNA follows: TGTGCCAGCAGCTTGACGGCGAACACCGGGGAGCTGTTTTTT. This encodes CASSLTANTGELFF.

The chain has TRBV5-1 and TRBJ1-3; TRBD1 matches at 7 bases. CDR3 length equals 16 residues. After removal of 4 bases from V and 0 bases from J, the junction contained 7 bases not matched to a gene. CDR1 and CDR2 (germline): SGHRS, YFSETQ. CDR3 coding DNA: TGCGCCAGCAGCCCGGGACAGCATTCCTCTGGAAACACCATATATTTT. Amino acid sequence: CASSPGQHSSGNTIYF.

V usage is TRBV4-3 and J usage is TRBJ2-3; 7 bases are a match to TRBD1. CDR3 length: 14 residues. Germline loops: CDR1 LGHNA, CDR2 YSLEER. With 1 base clipped from V and 5 bases from J, the junction kept 3 bases outside the gene matches. CDR3 residues: CASSQGGGEDTQYF. CDR3 nucleotides: TGCGCCAGCAGCCAAGGAGGGGGCGAAGATACGCAGTATTTT.

This clone was recorded a few times. The chain is built from TRBV2 and TRBJ2-7; D is perhaps TRBD1 (6 bases). Germline CDR1 reads SNHLY; CDR2 reads FYNNEI. The CDR3 is 14 residues long. Trimming took 6 bases from V and 7 from J, leaving 19 bases between them. The CDR3 loop reads CASSGQLSLGEQYF. CDR3 DNA: TGTGCCAGCAGCGGACAGTTGAGTCTCGGAGAGCAGTACTTC. Full variable domain (outside the CDR3, taken from reference TRBV2 and TRBJ2-7): EPEVTQTPSHQVTQMGQEVILRCVPISNHLYFYWYRQILGQKVEFLVSFYNNEISEKSEIFDDQFSVERPDGSNFTLKIRSTKLEDSAMYFCASSGQLSLGEQYFGPGTRLTVT.

This clone was counted between two and nine times. V gene TRBV9 combines with J gene TRBJ2-5; 7 nucleotides line up with TRBD2. V trimming: 0 bases; J trimming: 4 bases; junction bases outside the gene matches: 6. The CDR3 extends over 15 amino acids. Germline lookup yields CDR1 SGDLS and CDR2 YYNGEE. CDR3 in amino acids: CASSVVGGSAETQYF. The CDR3 DNA is TGTGCCAGCAGCGTAGTTGGCGGGAGCGCAGAGACCCAGTACTTC.

This clone was seen a handful of times. V usage is TRBV5-4 and J usage is TRBJ1-3; 8 bases agree with TRBD1. The CDR3 contains 16 residues. CDR1 and CDR2 from the germline V gene are SGHNT and YYREEE (reference sequence). Unmatched junction bases numbered 10, after V lost 4 bases and J lost 4 bases. The CDR3 DNA reads as TGTGCCAGCAGCCAAGGACAGGGAGCGGTGGGAAACACCATATATTTT. Its translation: CASSQGQGAVGNTIYF.

The CDR3 region is CASSIPGQELFF. The CDR3 DNA reads TGTGCCAGCAGCATACCGGGACAGGAGCTGTTTTTT. The rearrangement uses TRBV5-8 and TRBJ2-2; D may be TRBD1 (6 bases). The V end was cut by 4 bases, the J end by 10 bases, with 11 bases between. Germline CDR1 and CDR2: SGHTS and YDEGEE. The CDR3 contains 12 residues.

The genes are TRBV28 and TRBJ2-2; 14 nucleotides line up with TRBD2. Germline V lookup: CDR1 MDHEN, CDR2 SYDVKM. Trimming at V came to 4 bases and at J to 5 bases, leaving 3 bases not matched to a gene. The CDR3 is 16 residues long. This CDR3 is CASSSGLAGVTGELFF. The CDR3 nucleotides are TGTGCCAGCAGTTCGGGACTAGCGGGAGTTACCGGGGAGCTGTTTTTT.

This rearrangement joins TRBV28 to TRBJ1-2; D might be TRBD1 (5 bases). From germline, CDR1 is MDHEN and CDR2 SYDVKM. V lost 6 bases and J lost 7, with 9 bases in between. This CDR3 region has 11 residues. The CDR3 region has the DNA TGTGCCAGCAGGAGTACAGGTGGCTACACCTTC. It encodes CASRSTGGYTF.

The chain uses TRBV7-9 and TRBJ2-7; TRBD1 agrees at 12 bases. Germline V CDR1 and CDR2: SEHNR, FQNEAQ (reference sequence). CDR3 length equals 16 residues. V dropped 7 bases and J dropped 7; count of bases not matched to a gene: 14. This chain's CDR3 is CASKPPPGQGAREQYF. In DNA form, the CDR3 reads TGTGCCAGCAAACCGCCCCCGGGACAGGGGGCAAGGGAGCAGTACTTC.

The rearrangement links TRBV7-2 to TRBJ1-2, with a weak D call TRBD1 (6 bases). CDR1 and CDR2 from the germline V gene are SGHTA and FQGNSA. V was trimmed by 5 bases and J by 5 bases, leaving 21 bases between them. This CDR3 has 16 amino acids. DNA for the CDR3: TGTGCCAGCAGCACTCGACAGGAGGCGCACTGGTATGGCTACACCTTC. Translation gives CASSTRQEAHWYGYTF.

The CDR3 loop reads CASSSSGRGGDTQYF. The CDR3 DNA reads as TGTGCCAGCAGCTCCAGCGGGAGAGGGGGAGATACGCAGTATTTT. The rearrangement joins TRBV28 to TRBJ2-3; 8 bases map to TRBD2. The CDR3 length is 15 residues. The V gene end was trimmed by 6 bases and the J gene end by 5 bases; junction bases not matched to a gene: 10. Germline lookup yields CDR1 MDHEN and CDR2 SYDVKM.

The J gene is TRBJ2-2, the V gene TRBV29-1, with TRBD2 matching over 7 bases. In germline, CDR1 is SQVTM, CDR2 ANQGSEA. This CDR3 comprises 14 residues. V gave up 8 bases and J gave up 2 bases; unmatched junction bases: 8. CDR3 amino acids: CSHAGDLNTGELFF. The CDR3 DNA reads TGCAGCCATGCGGGGGACTTAAACACCGGGGAGCTGTTTTTT.

V and J are TRBV5-1 and TRBJ1-4; 9 bases map to TRBD1. The trim removed 6 bases at V and 5 bases at J, leaving 8 bases unmatched. Germline V gene sequence: CDR1 SGHRS, CDR2 YFSETQ. The CDR3 sequence is 15 residues long. This chain's CDR3 is CASTTGGPGNEKLFF. The CDR3 bases are TGCGCCAGCACAACAGGGGGCCCGGGGAATGAAAAACTGTTTTTT. Full variable domain (missing parts from reference TRBV5-1 and TRBJ1-4): KAGVTQTPRYLIKTRGQQVTLSCSPISGHRSVSWYQQTPGQGLQFLFEYFSETQRNKGNFPGRFSGRQFSNSRSEMNVSTLELGDSALYLCASTTGGPGNEKLFFGSGTQLSVL.

The genes are TRBV30 and TRBJ2-7; maybe TRBD2 (6 bases). Per germline, CDR1 GTSNPN and CDR2 SVGIG (reference sequence). V was pared by 0 bases and J by 5 bases, with 11 bases between. There are 13 residues in the CDR3. CDR3 in amino acids: CAWSVHGGNEQYF. The CDR3 DNA sequence: TGTGCCTGGAGTGTACACGGGGGAAACGAGCAGTACTTC.

The V gene is TRBV29-1, the J gene TRBJ2-1; the D is unclear. V was cut by 6 bases and J by 6 bases, with 18 bases left in between. The CDR3 sequence is 14 residues long. CDR1 is SQVTM and CDR2 is ANQGSEA in the germline V gene. DNA for the CDR3: TGCAGCGTCCTGAGAGGCCCCTTGGGCAATGAGCAGTTCTTC. Translating gives CSVLRGPLGNEQFF.

This chain links TRBV29-1 with TRBJ1-1; tentative D call: TRBD1 (5 bases). This CDR3 is built from 15 residues. V dropped 0 bases and J dropped 1 base, with 12 bases sitting between them. CDR1 and CDR2 from the germline V gene are SQVTM and ANQGSEA. In nucleotides, the CDR3 is TGCAGCGTTGAAGATGTGAGACAGAAGAACACTGAAGCTTTCTTT. The encoded protein is CSVEDVRQKNTEAFF.

The CDR3: CASSLGALDEKLFF. CDR3 DNA sequence: TGTGCCAGCAGTTTGGGGGCGCTCGATGAAAAACTGTTTTTT. The genes are TRBV27 and TRBJ1-4, with D perhaps TRBD1 (6 bases). Germline CDR1 and CDR2: MNHEY and SMNVEV (reference sequence). CDR3 length equals 14 residues. The germline V and J ends were trimmed by 3 bases and 6 bases, with 11 bases remaining between them.